The 17 T cell receptor beta chains listed next were all sequenced from one sample in a study of shared clonotypes between healthy human individuals. The protocol was immunoSEQ multiplex PCR, while the TCRdb copy is restricted to in-frame clones and leaves out a portion. The data show some 1.5 million clones, with over 95% seen just once and over 1% held by the top ten. Sequences were obtained from naive CD4+ T cells sorted from blood. Documented subset: CD45RA+ positively selected. These receptors all come from a man aged 30 to 45 in good health.

This clone was seen once. The chain employs TRBV19 and TRBJ2-7; no clear D. V was cut by 4 bases and J by 7 bases, with 14 bases left in between. The CDR3 totals 13 residues. Germline CDR1 is LNHDA and CDR2 is SQIVND (reference sequence). CDR3 sequence (DNA): TGTGCCAGTAGTAATCGACCCCACTCTGAGCAGTACTTC. This codes for CASSNRPHSEQYF.

The rearrangement joins TRBV7-2 to TRBJ2-5; the match to TRBD2 covers 10 bases. J gave up 5 bases and V 1 base, and 7 bases lay outside the gene matches. CDR3 size: 16 residues. Germline V gives CDR1 SGHTA, CDR2 FQGNSA. The CDR3: CASSLVPAGGRETQYF. The CDR3 bases are TGTGCCAGCAGCTTAGTCCCAGCGGGAGGGAGGGAGACCCAGTACTTC.

The genes are TRBV28 and TRBJ2-1; maybe TRBD2 (7 bases). CDR1 is MDHEN, CDR2 SYDVKM, per germline. V lost 3 bases, J lost 7 bases, and 19 bases lay in between. CDR3 size: 16 residues. Here the CDR3 DNA reads TGTGCCAGCAGTTTTGCGGGAGTGGAAGGGGGGAATGAGCAGTTCTTC. It yields the protein CASSFAGVEGGNEQFF.

The chain employs TRBV30 and TRBJ1-5; D is perhaps TRBD1 (6 bases). Germline V gives CDR1 GTSNPN, CDR2 SVGIG (reference sequence). V lost 5 bases to trimming and J lost 2 bases, with 19 bases between them. CDR3 length equals 16 residues. CDR3 DNA: TGTGCCTGGGCCCCCCACCCGGGGGCTGGCAATCAGCCCCAGCATTTT. It encodes CAWAPHPGAGNQPQHF.

Concerning this clone: The same CDR3 can be traced to other DNA sequences in this sample. This chain uses TRBV5-1 with TRBJ2-1; 12 bases align to TRBD2. V lost 3 bases to trimming and J lost 6 bases; unmatched junction nucleotides: 4. The CDR3 length is 15 residues. Germline loops: CDR1 SGHRS, CDR2 YFSETQ. CDR3 nucleotide sequence: TGCGCCAGCAGCTCGGGACTAGCGGGCCCCAATGAGCAGTTCTTC. Protein product: CASSSGLAGPNEQFF.

V usage is TRBV7-8 and J usage is TRBJ2-5; D uncertain. The CDR3 spans 11 residues. Germline V gives CDR1 SGHVS, CDR2 FQNEAQ. V dropped 4 bases and J dropped 3 bases, with 3 bases sitting between them. The CDR3 nucleotides read TGTGCCAGCAGCTCTAAAGAGACCCAGTACTTC. As protein: CASSSKETQYF.

This chain links TRBV18 with TRBJ2-3; 7 nucleotides line up with TRBD1. Germline V gene sequence: CDR1 KGHSH, CDR2 LQKENI. Trimming took 1 base from V and 4 from J; bases not matched to a gene: 8. This CDR3 spans 16 amino acids. The CDR3: CASSPLPGQRSDTQYF. CDR3 sequence (DNA): TGTGCCAGCTCACCACTACCGGGACAGCGTTCAGATACGCAGTATTTT.

The rearrangement joins TRBV14 to TRBJ1-2; 10 bases align to TRBD1. V lost 4 bases to trimming and J lost 5 bases; unmatched junction nucleotides: 4. Germline V gene data show CDR1 as SGHDN and CDR2 as FVKESK. The CDR3 has 14 amino acids. Written as DNA, the CDR3 is TGTGCCAGCAGCCCGGGACAGGGGCCTTATGGCTACACCTTC. Translated, it gives CASSPGQGPYGYTF.

This sequence joins TRBV19 and TRBJ2-5; D tentatively reads TRBD1 or TRBD2 (5 bases each). The CDR3 length is 14 residues. V lost 2 bases to trimming and J lost 5 bases, with 12 bases between them. The germline V gene encodes CDR1 LNHDA and CDR2 SQIVND (reference sequence). CDR3 sequence reads: CASSIRAGTETQYF. The DNA of the CDR3 is TGTGCCAGTAGTATACGGGCAGGGACCGAGACCCAGTACTTC. Full variable domain (missing parts from reference TRBV19 and TRBJ2-5): DGGITQSPKYLFRKEGQNVTLSCEQNLNHDAMYWYRQDPGQGLRLIYYSQIVNDFQKGDIAEGYSVSREKKESFPLTVTSAQKNPTAFYLCASSIRAGTETQYFGPGTRLLVL.

This clone appeared once. This rearrangement joins TRBV18 to TRBJ2-7, with 8 bases identical to TRBD1. Germline lookup yields CDR1 KGHSH and CDR2 LQKENI. The CDR3 extends over 17 amino acids. With 3 bases clipped from V and 3 bases from J, the junction kept 13 bases outside the gene matches. The CDR3 sequence: CASSPVQLGRGLYEQYF. The CDR3 nucleotides are TGTGCCAGCTCACCTGTCCAGCTCGGCAGGGGGCTCTACGAGCAGTACTTC.

The chain links TRBV11-2 to TRBJ2-7; a possible D gene is TRBD2 (6 bases). Germline V lookup: CDR1 SGHAT, CDR2 FQNNGV. V gave up 1 base and J gave up 4 bases, with 20 bases separating them. The CDR3 runs to 17 residues. The CDR3 region is CASSLGGVSGGKYEQYF. CDR3 in DNA: TGTGCCAGCAGCTTAGGGGGTGTTAGCGGAGGGAAATACGAGCAGTACTTC.

This sequence joins TRBV4-1 and TRBJ2-5, with D possibly matching TRBD1 (5 bases). CDR1 is MGHRA, CDR2 YSYEKL, per germline. V was shortened by 3 bases and J by 5 bases, with 16 bases between the two germline ends. The CDR3 loop spans 15 amino acids. The CDR3 spells CASSHFWQGRETQYF. The CDR3 DNA reads as TGCGCCAGCAGCCATTTTTGGCAGGGCAGGGAGACCCAGTACTTC.

The chain employs TRBV28 and TRBJ2-1; 7 bases line up with TRBD2. The CDR3 is made up of 17 amino acids. Looked up from germline, CDR1 is MDHEN and CDR2 is SYDVKM. The V segment lost 4 bases and the J segment 4 bases; nucleotides outside the gene matches: 13. CDR3 DNA: TGTGCCAGCAGTTCCCGGGACTCCCCAGCGGGGTACAATGAGCAGTTCTTC. It yields the protein CASSSRDSPAGYNEQFF.

The chain links TRBV11-2 to TRBJ2-7; a possible D gene is TRBD1 (5 bases). Per germline, CDR1 SGHAT and CDR2 FQNNGV. The CDR3 totals 15 residues. V shed 5 bases and J shed 0 bases, with 14 bases lying between them. CDR3 sequence reads: CASSLRTLSSYEQYF. CDR3 DNA: TGTGCCAGCAGCCTAAGGACACTAAGCTCCTACGAGCAGTACTTC.

V is TRBV30 and J is TRBJ2-7, with 7 positions matching TRBD1. Germline CDR1 and CDR2: GTSNPN and SVGIG (reference sequence). After removal of 7 bases from V and 3 bases from J, the junction contained 6 bases not matched to a gene. The CDR3 covers 12 residues. CDR3: CALDRDDYEQYF. The CDR3 DNA is TGTGCCTTAGACAGGGACGACTACGAGCAGTACTTC.

The chain joins TRBV18 to TRBJ2-1; perhaps D is TRBD1 or TRBD2 (5 bases each). The germline gives CDR1 KGHSH, CDR2 LQKENI. The V end lost 3 bases, the J end lost 1 base, and 16 bases lay between the germline ends. The CDR3 totals 17 residues. CDR3 DNA sequence: TGTGCCAGCTCACCCGCACCCGGGACGGATTCCTACAATGAGCAGTTCTTC. It is translated as CASSPAPGTDSYNEQFF.

V gene TRBV7-2 combines with J gene TRBJ2-1; possibly TRBD2 for D (5 bases). Germline V gene sequence: CDR1 SGHTA, CDR2 FQGNSA. The CDR3 runs 16 residues. V lost 2 bases and J 3 bases, leaving 14 bases between the germline ends. The CDR3 coding sequence is TGTGCCAGCAGCTTACGCCACCGGGAACGCTACAATGAGCAGTTCTTC. It specifies CASSLRHRERYNEQFF.